This TCR beta chain stems from a study of blood T cells in healthy people across ages. It was with a sample-barcoded 5' primer and a J-beta primer mix that a second PCR of roughly 7 to 11 cycles was run. MiXCR was run by TCRdb on the 5' RACE reads, yielding one entry per CDR3 protein. The sample has about 1 million distinct CDR3 sequences; over 35% are singletons. Study-level findings and limits: Total diversity from one million sequenced T cells was likely underestimated. Long-lived donors exceeded aged donors in naive CD4+ cells and diversity.

CDR1 and CDR2 from the germline V gene are SGHAT and FQNNGV. Trimming took 2 bases from V and 7 from J, leaving 15 bases between them. CDR3 length: 15 amino acids. Remarks on this clonotype: Its matching antigen is unknown.

Source material: blood. This clonotype was obtained from a woman aged 60-75 years in good health. The chain recombines TRBV11-2 with TRBJ2-1, with D perhaps TRBD1 (6 bases). CDR3 sequence (DNA): TGTGCCAGCAGCTTACTGGGGGCTGGGGGTAATGAGCAGTTCTTC. Its protein product is CASSLLGAGGNEQFF.